Sequencing of this T cell receptor (beta chain) was carried out in a study of cytomegalovirus exposure and HLA in healthy donors. The study, taken as a whole, reports: Information on immune exposure was restricted to one variable (CMV serostatus).

For this clone: What it binds is not known.

A multiplex PCR was run with 60 Vbeta primers and 13 Jbeta primers. TCRdb's table, derived via immunoSEQ multiplex PCR, lists solely in-frame clones and lacks some. The sample includes 180,000 or so clones, roughly 79% of them seen just once. The CDR3 extends over 14 amino acids. V lost 8 bases and J lost 3, with 16 bases in between. Germline-derived CDR1 and CDR2 are GTSNPN and SVGIG (reference sequence). The source is a male donor in good health and CMV-seronegative. The chain joins TRBV30 to TRBJ1-4, with D maybe TRBD1 (5 bases). The sequencing input was PBMCs. The CDR3 sequence is CARAGGGSNEKLFF. CDR3 in DNA: TGTGCCCGGGCCGGTGGGGGGTCTAATGAAAAACTGTTTTTT.